The rows below give T cell receptor beta chains drawn from one sample of a study of blood T cell repertoires in COVID-19. The data were produced by immunoSEQ multiplex PCR, yet TCRdb's version contains in-frame clones alone and is incomplete. The sample carries roughly 200,000 clones, more than 70% recorded once. The sample was peripheral blood. The source is a person between 65 and 79 years old with COVID-19, enrolled during active disease. Each CDR3 is given with its conserved first and last residue. The D gene is left open where the match is weak. For some rows the clone size is stated as once, few or many, or as a class when expanded; others skip it.

v_gene	d_gene	j_gene	abundance	CDR3aa	CDR3nt
TRBV28	.	TRBJ1-2	.	CASIDSFYGYTF	TGTGCCAGCATAGACAGCTTCTATGGCTACACCTTC
TRBV19	.	TRBJ2-2	.	CASSIAAGNTGELFF	TGTGCCAGTAGTATCGCAGCGGGGAACACCGGGGAGCTGTTTTTT
TRBV7-9	.	TRBJ1-1	few	CASSGALRTEAFF	TGTGCCAGCAGCGGGGCCCTCCGCACTGAAGCTTTCTTT
TRBV7-9	TRBD1	TRBJ2-2	.	CASTVLTQGISNTGELFF	TGTGCCAGCACCGTACTGACACAGGGGATCTCCAACACCGGGGAGCTGTTTTTT
TRBV6-5	.	TRBJ1-6	.	CASSKTGGYNSPLHF	TGTGCCAGCAGCAAGACCGGGGGATATAATTCACCCCTCCACTTT
TRBV7-2	.	TRBJ1-5	.	CASSSRVSNQPQHF	TGTGCCAGCAGCTCCAGGGTTAGCAATCAGCCCCAGCATTTT
TRBV28	.	TRBJ1-1	.	CASSQDFAEAFF	TGTGCCAGCAGCCAGGATTTTGCTGAAGCTTTCTTT
TRBV6-2/TRBV6-3	.	TRBJ2-3	.	CASSYTWGSPIATDTQYF	TGTGCCAGCAGTTACACTTGGGGCAGCCCCATCGCCACAGATACGCAGTATTTT
TRBV19	TRBD1	TRBJ2-1	.	CASSIGGQGFNEQFF	TGTGCCAGTAGTATCGGGGGACAGGGGTTCAATGAGCAGTTCTTC
TRBV7-3	TRBD1	TRBJ2-2	.	CASSLGLGDRGAGELFF	TGTGCCAGCAGCTTAGGGCTGGGAGACAGGGGTGCCGGGGAGCTGTTTTTT
TRBV9	TRBD1	TRBJ2-5	once	CASSTSTGALETQYF	TGTGCCAGCAGCACCTCGACAGGGGCTCTAGAGACCCAGTACTTC
TRBV3-1/TRBV3-2	TRBD1	TRBJ2-7	once	CASSPGQFYEQYF	TGTGCCAGCAGCCCGGGACAGTTCTACGAGCAGTACTTC
TRBV3-1/TRBV3-2	.	TRBJ1-5	few	CASSQKSLKPQHF	TGTGCCAGCAGCCAAAAGAGTTTGAAGCCCCAGCATTTT
TRBV5-6	.	TRBJ1-1	.	CASRTRPGATEAFF	TGTGCCAGCAGGACCAGGCCTGGGGCCACTGAAGCTTTCTTT
TRBV19	.	TRBJ1-3	.	CASTRSLSGNTIYF	TGTGCCAGTACCCGGAGTCTCTCTGGAAACACCATATATTTT
TRBV27	TRBD1	TRBJ1-6	.	CASSLRERTGGSPLHF	TGTGCCAGCAGTTTACGCGAACGGACAGGAGGTTCACCCCTCCACTTT
TRBV7-2	TRBD1	TRBJ1-1	.	CASSTLRGLTEAFF	TGTGCCAGCAGTACCCTCAGGGGGCTCACTGAAGCTTTCTTT
TRBV24-1	.	TRBJ2-3	.	CATSAGLADTQYF	TGTGCCACCAGTGCAGGGCTGGCGGATACGCAGTATTTT
TRBV19	.	TRBJ1-2	.	CASGLPTGQIGYTF	TGTGCCAGTGGATTACCGACTGGTCAGATTGGCTACACCTTC
TRBV7-9	.	TRBJ2-5	.	CASSPRTGLGETQYF	TGTGCCAGCAGCCCAAGGACTGGTTTGGGGGAGACCCAGTACTTC
TRBV9	TRBD2	TRBJ2-7	.	CASSVAPGLAGVAISEQYF	TGTGCCAGCAGCGTAGCTCCGGGACTAGCGGGAGTTGCTATTAGCGAGCAGTACTTC
TRBV14	TRBD1	TRBJ2-2	few	CASSPDRVGLRRTGELFF	TGTGCCAGCAGTCCAGACAGGGTGGGGCTACGACGTACCGGGGAGCTGTTTTTT
TRBV9	.	TRBJ2-2	.	CASSVAGSGELFF	TGTGCCAGCAGCGTAGCCGGGTCCGGGGAGCTGTTTTTT
TRBV14	TRBD1	TRBJ1-2	once	CASSQDVTGAATF	TGTGCCAGCAGCCAAGACGTGACAGGGGCCGCCACCTTC
TRBV18	.	TRBJ2-7	.	CASSPLGSGAAFSEQYF	TGTGCCAGCTCACCATTGGGTTCGGGTGCGGCCTTCAGCGAGCAGTACTTC
TRBV6-1	TRBD2	TRBJ2-5	.	CASSEARTREETQYF	TGTGCCAGCAGTGAGGCCAGGACTAGGGAAGAGACCCAGTACTTC
TRBV6-5	.	TRBJ1-1	.	CASITRGTEAFF	TGTGCCAGCATCACACGGGGCACTGAAGCTTTCTTT
TRBV28	.	TRBJ2-4	.	CASSHTRVLSLAKNIQYF	TGTGCCAGCAGTCACACTAGGGTCTTATCCCTAGCCAAAAACATTCAGTACTTC
TRBV7-2	.	TRBJ2-3	.	CASSLLSSTDTQYF	TGTGCCAGCAGCCTTCTATCGAGCACAGATACGCAGTATTTT
TRBV27	.	TRBJ2-5	.	CASSDRWPGTQYF	TGTGCCAGCAGTGACAGGTGGCCGGGGACCCAGTACTTC
TRBV3-1/TRBV3-2	.	TRBJ2-2	.	CASSAPLLRPGELFF	TGTGCCAGCAGCGCACCCCTTCTGAGGCCCGGGGAGCTGTTTTTT
TRBV7-3	TRBD2	TRBJ2-1	.	CASSLLPGGDGEKLEQFF	TGTGCCAGCAGCTTATTACCCGGGGGGGATGGTGAAAAGTTGGAGCAGTTCTTC
TRBV5-6	TRBD1	TRBJ2-5	.	CASSFGQGATETQYF	TGTGCCAGCAGCTTTGGGCAGGGGGCTACGGAGACCCAGTACTTC
TRBV7-6	TRBD1	TRBJ1-6	.	CASSLAPGGESPLHF	TGTGCCAGCAGCTTAGCGCCAGGGGGCGAATCACCCCTCCACTTT
TRBV7-2	TRBD1	TRBJ2-1	once	CASSEPGTAYNEQFF	TGTGCCAGCAGCGAACCCGGGACAGCCTACAATGAGCAGTTCTTC
TRBV19	TRBD1	TRBJ2-2	.	CASSRDRGYTGELFF	TGTGCCAGTAGTCGGGACAGGGGTTACACCGGGGAGCTGTTTTTT
TRBV12-3/TRBV12-4	.	TRBJ1-5	.	CASSENRRQPQHF	TGTGCCAGCAGCGAAAATCGTAGACAGCCCCAGCATTTT
TRBV6-1	.	TRBJ2-7	.	CASSERQVLGEQYF	TGTGCCAGCAGTGAGCGACAGGTCTTAGGGGAGCAGTACTTC
TRBV6-5	TRBD1	TRBJ1-3	.	CASSSGRTGPGNTIYF	TGTGCCAGCAGTTCCGGCCGGACAGGGCCTGGAAACACCATATATTTT
TRBV21-1	.	TRBJ1-5	.	CASSHEGANGSNQPQHF	TGTGCCAGCAGCCATGAGGGGGCAAATGGTAGCAATCAGCCCCAGCATTTT
TRBV5-5	TRBD1	TRBJ1-1	.	CASSPGQGNTEAFF	TGTGCCAGCAGCCCAGGACAGGGGAACACTGAAGCTTTCTTT